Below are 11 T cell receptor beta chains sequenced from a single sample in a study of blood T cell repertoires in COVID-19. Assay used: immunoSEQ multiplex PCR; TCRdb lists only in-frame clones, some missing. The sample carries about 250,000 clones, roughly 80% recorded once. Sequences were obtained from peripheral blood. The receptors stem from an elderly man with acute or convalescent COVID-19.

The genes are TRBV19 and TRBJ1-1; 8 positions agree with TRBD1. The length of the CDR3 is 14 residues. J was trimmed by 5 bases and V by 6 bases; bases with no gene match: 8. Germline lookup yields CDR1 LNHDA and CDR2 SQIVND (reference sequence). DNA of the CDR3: TGTGCCAGTAGCCAAGACAGGGGAGGAACTGAAGCTTTCTTT. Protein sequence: CASSQDRGGTEAFF.

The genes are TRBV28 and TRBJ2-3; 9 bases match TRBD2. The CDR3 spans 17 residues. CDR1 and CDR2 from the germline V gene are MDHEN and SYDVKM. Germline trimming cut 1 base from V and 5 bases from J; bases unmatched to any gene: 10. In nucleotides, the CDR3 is TGTGCCAGCAGTTTATTCACTAGCGGGCCCCGGGGAGATACGCAGTATTTT. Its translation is CASSLFTSGPRGDTQYF.

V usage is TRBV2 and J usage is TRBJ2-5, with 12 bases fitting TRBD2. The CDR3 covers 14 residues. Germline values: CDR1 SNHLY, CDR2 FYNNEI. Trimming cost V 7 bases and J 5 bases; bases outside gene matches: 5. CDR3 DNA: TGTGCCAGCATCAGAGGGACTAGCGGGGAGACCCAGTACTTC. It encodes CASIRGTSGETQYF.

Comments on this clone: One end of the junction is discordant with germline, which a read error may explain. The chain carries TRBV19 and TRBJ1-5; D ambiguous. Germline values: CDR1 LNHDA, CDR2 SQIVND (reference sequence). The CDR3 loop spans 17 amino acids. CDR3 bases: TGTGCCAGTAGTCTAGACCCGGAGTATCGATTCAATCAGCCCCAGCATTTT. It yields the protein CASSLDPEYRFNQPQHF.

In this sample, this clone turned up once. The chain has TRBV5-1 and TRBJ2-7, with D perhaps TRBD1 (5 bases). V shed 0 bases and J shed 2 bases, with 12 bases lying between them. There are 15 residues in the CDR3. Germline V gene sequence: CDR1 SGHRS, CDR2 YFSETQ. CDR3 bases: TGCGCCAGCAGCTTGGGACAGACCCGCGCCTACGAGCAGTACTTC. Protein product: CASSLGQTRAYEQYF.

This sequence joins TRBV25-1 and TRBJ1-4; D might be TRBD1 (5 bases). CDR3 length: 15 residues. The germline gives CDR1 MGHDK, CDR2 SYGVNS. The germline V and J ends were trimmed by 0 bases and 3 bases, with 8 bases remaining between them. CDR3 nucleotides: TGTGCCAGCAGTGAATATCGGGGGTCTAATGAAAAACTGTTTTTT. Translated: CASSEYRGSNEKLFF.

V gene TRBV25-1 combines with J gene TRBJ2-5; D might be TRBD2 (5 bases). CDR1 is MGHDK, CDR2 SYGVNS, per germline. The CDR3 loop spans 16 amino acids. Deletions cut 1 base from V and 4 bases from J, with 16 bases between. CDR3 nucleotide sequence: TGTGCCAGCAGTGAATTGTCGAGTCTCGGAGGAGAGACCCAGTACTTC. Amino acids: CASSELSSLGGETQYF.

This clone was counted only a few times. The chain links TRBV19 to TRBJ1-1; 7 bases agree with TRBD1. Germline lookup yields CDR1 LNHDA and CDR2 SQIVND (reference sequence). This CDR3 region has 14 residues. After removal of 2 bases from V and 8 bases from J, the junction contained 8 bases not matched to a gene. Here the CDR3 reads CASSIIIRGTEAFF. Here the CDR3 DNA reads TGTGCCAGTAGTATAATTATCAGGGGGACAGAAGCTTTCTTT.

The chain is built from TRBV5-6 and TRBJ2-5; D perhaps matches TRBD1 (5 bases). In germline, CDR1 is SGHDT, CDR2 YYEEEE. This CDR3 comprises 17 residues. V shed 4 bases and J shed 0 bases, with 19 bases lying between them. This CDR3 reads CASSPWGPDRDQETQYF. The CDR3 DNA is TGTGCCAGCAGCCCATGGGGCCCAGACAGAGACCAAGAGACCCAGTACTTC. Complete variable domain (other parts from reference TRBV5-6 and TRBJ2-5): DAGVTQSPTHLIKTRGQQVTLRCSPKSGHDTVSWYQQALGQGPQFIFQYYEEEERQRGNFPDRFSGHQFPNYSSELNVNALLLGDSALYLCASSPWGPDRDQETQYFGPGTRLLVL.

DNA of the CDR3: TGTGCCAGCAGTGAAGGGCTAGCGGGGGTGACTTACGAGCAGTACTTC. Translation: CASSEGLAGVTYEQYF. This chain links TRBV2 with TRBJ2-7; 10 nucleotides line up with TRBD2. J lost 4 bases, V lost 1 base, and 7 bases had no gene match. Germline V gene lookup returns CDR1 SNHLY and CDR2 FYNNEI. This CDR3 region has 16 residues.

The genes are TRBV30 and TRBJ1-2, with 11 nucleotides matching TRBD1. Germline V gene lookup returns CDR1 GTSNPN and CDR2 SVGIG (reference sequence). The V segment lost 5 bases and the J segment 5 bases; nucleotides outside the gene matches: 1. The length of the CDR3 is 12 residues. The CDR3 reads CAWGTGGYGYTF. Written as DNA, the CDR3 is TGTGCCTGGGGGACAGGGGGGTATGGCTACACCTTC.